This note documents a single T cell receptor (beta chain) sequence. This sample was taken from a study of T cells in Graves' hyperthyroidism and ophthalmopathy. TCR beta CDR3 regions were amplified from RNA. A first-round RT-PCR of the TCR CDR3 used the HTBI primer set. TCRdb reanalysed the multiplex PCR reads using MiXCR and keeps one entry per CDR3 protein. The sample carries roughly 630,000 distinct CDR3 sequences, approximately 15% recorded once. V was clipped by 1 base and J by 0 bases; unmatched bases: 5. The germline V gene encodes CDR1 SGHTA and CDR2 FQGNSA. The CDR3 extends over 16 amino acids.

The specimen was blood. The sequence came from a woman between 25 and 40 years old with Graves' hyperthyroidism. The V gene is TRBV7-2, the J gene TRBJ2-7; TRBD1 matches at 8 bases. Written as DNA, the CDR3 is TGTGCCAGCAGCTTAGGTGGACAGGGTAGCTCCTACGAGCAGTACTTC. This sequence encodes CASSLGGQGSSYEQYF.